These 25 T cell receptor beta chains were all obtained from the same sample, sequenced in a study of cytomegalovirus exposure and HLA in healthy donors. Amplification used 60 Vbeta primers and 13 Jbeta primers. Assay used: immunoSEQ multiplex PCR; TCRdb lists only in-frame clones, some missing. The sample shows some 250,000 clones, around 81% of them seen only once. The sample was PBMCs. All receptors come from a woman aged 60 to 75 in good health and CMV-seropositive.

The chain carries TRBV5-5 and TRBJ1-5; D gene unclear. CDR3 size: 15 residues. Germline V lookup: CDR1 SGHKS, CDR2 YYEKEE (reference sequence). Trimming cost V 0 bases and J 0 bases, with 7 bases left between them. CDR3 bases: TGTGCCAGCAGCTTGGTGAGCAATAGCAATCAGCCCCAGCATTTT. Its translation: CASSLVSNSNQPQHF. Using reference TRBV5-5 and TRBJ1-5 for the parts outside the CDR3, the full variable domain is DAGVTQSPTHLIKTRGQQVTLRCSPISGHKSVSWYQQVLGQGPQFIFQYYEKEERGRGNFPDRFSARQFPNYSSELNVNALLLGDSALYLCASSLVSNSNQPQHFGDGTRLSIL.

V and J are TRBV9 and TRBJ2-1, with 7 bases that match TRBD1. With 1 base clipped from V and 6 bases from J, the junction kept 4 bases outside the gene matches. CDR3 length: 14 residues. In germline, CDR1 is SGDLS, CDR2 YYNGEE. CDR3 sequence reads: CASSVTPGGNEQFF. CDR3 in DNA: TGTGCCAGCAGCGTAACTCCAGGGGGCAATGAGCAGTTCTTC.

V and J are TRBV5-4 and TRBJ2-1, with D possibly TRBD1 on 5 matching bases. Germline-derived CDR1 and CDR2 are SGHNT and YYREEE (reference sequence). The CDR3 length is 12 residues. V shed 4 bases and J shed 6 bases, with 8 bases lying between them. The CDR3 region is CASSLDSNEQFF. Written as DNA, the CDR3 is TGTGCCAGCAGCCTAGACAGCAATGAGCAGTTCTTC. The full variable domain, rest sourced from reference TRBV5-4 and TRBJ2-1, is ETGVTQSPTHLIKTRGQQVTLRCSSQSGHNTVSWYQQALGQGPQFIFQYYREEENGRGNFPPRFSGLQFPNYSSELNVNALELDDSALYLCASSLDSNEQFFGPGTRLTVL.

This sequence joins TRBV27 and TRBJ1-5; D is undetermined. The CDR3 loop spans 14 amino acids. The germline V gene encodes CDR1 MNHEY and CDR2 SMNVEV (reference sequence). The ends were cut back, 1 base at V and 3 bases at J, with 7 bases in the middle. CDR3 sequence: CASSLYGNNQPQHF. CDR3 sequence (DNA): TGTGCCAGCAGTTTATATGGCAACAATCAGCCCCAGCATTTT.

This chain links TRBV7-3 with TRBJ2-1; 11 bases line up with TRBD2. This CDR3 has 15 residues. Germline V lookup: CDR1 SGHTA, CDR2 FQGTGA. The V gene end was trimmed by 3 bases and the J gene end by 7 bases; junction bases not matched to a gene: 5. This chain's CDR3 is CASSFSGRAKNEQFF. The CDR3 DNA reads as TGTGCCAGCAGCTTTAGCGGGAGGGCCAAAAATGAGCAGTTCTTC.

J is TRBJ1-2 and V is TRBV27; D is unclear. The CDR3 has 13 amino acids. Germline V lookup: CDR1 MNHEY, CDR2 SMNVEV (reference sequence). V shed 5 bases and J shed 0 bases, with 7 bases lying between them. The CDR3 DNA follows: TGTGCCAGCAGTCGAGTACCTAACTATGGCTACACCTTC. Amino acid sequence: CASSRVPNYGYTF.

A single count supports this clone. The gene calls are TRBV19 and TRBJ1-4; 8 bases fit TRBD1. The CDR3 is 13 residues long. V lost 8 bases to trimming and J lost 7 bases; unmatched junction nucleotides: 6. Germline CDR1 and CDR2: LNHDA and SQIVND (reference sequence). Here the CDR3 DNA reads TGTGCCAGTTCGGACAGGGCCGGTGAAAAACTGTTTTTT. This gives the protein CASSDRAGEKLFF. Full variable domain (remainder filled in from reference TRBV19 and TRBJ1-4): DGGITQSPKYLFRKEGQNVTLSCEQNLNHDAMYWYRQDPGQGLRLIYYSQIVNDFQKGDIAEGYSVSREKKESFPLTVTSAQKNPTAFYLCASSDRAGEKLFFGSGTQLSVL.

The chain couples TRBV19 to TRBJ1-5, with 7 bases matching TRBD1. The V gene end was trimmed by 9 bases and the J gene end by 5 bases; junction bases not matched to a gene: 13. This CDR3 is built from 15 residues. Per germline, CDR1 LNHDA and CDR2 SQIVND (reference sequence). The CDR3 protein is CASARGDRVYQPQHF. CDR3 nucleotide sequence: TGTGCCAGCGCCCGGGGAGACAGGGTCTATCAGCCCCAGCATTTT.

This chain connects TRBV5-1 to TRBJ1-5, with 7 bases lining up with TRBD1. With V trimmed by 4 bases and J by 3 bases, 4 bases remained unmatched. Per the germline V gene, CDR1 is SGHRS and CDR2 is YFSETQ. The CDR3 consists of 14 residues. Here the CDR3 DNA reads TGCGCCAGCAGCGAGGGACAGAACAATCAGCCCCAGCATTTT. This encodes CASSEGQNNQPQHF. Supplemented by reference TRBV5-1 and TRBJ1-5, the full variable domain reads KAGVTQTPRYLIKTRGQQVTLSCSPISGHRSVSWYQQTPGQGLQFLFEYFSETQRNKGNFPGRFSGRQFSNSRSEMNVSTLELGDSALYLCASSEGQNNQPQHFGDGTRLSIL.

This rearrangement joins TRBV28 to TRBJ1-4, with 7 bases aligning to TRBD1. Germline loops: CDR1 MDHEN, CDR2 SYDVKM. This CDR3 is built from 15 residues. Germline trimming cut 5 bases from V and 4 bases from J; bases unmatched to any gene: 7. This chain's CDR3 is CASSIWTGLNEKLFF. The CDR3 nucleotides read TGTGCCAGCAGTATTTGGACAGGTCTTAATGAAAAACTGTTTTTT.

The rearrangement links TRBV30 to TRBJ2-2; no clear D gene. The V end lost 4 bases, the J end lost 5 bases, and 17 bases lay between the germline ends. The CDR3 sequence is 15 residues long. The germline CDR1 and CDR2 sequences are GTSNPN and SVGIG (reference sequence). DNA for the CDR3: TGTGCCTGGAAAACGAGAAACGGAGAGACCGGGGAGCTGTTTTTT. This translates into CAWKTRNGETGELFF. Combining the CDR3 with reference TRBV30 and TRBJ2-2 gives the whole variable domain SQTIHQWPATLVQPVGSPLSLECTVEGTSNPNLYWYRQAAGRGLQLLFYSVGIGQISSEVPQNLSASRPQDRQFILSSKKLLLSDSGFYLCAWKTRNGETGELFFGEGSRLTVL.

V is TRBV10-3 and J is TRBJ1-2; 8 bases line up with TRBD1. The germline CDR1 and CDR2 sequences are ENHRY and SYGVKD. This CDR3 is 11 amino acids long. V dropped 10 bases and J dropped 5; count of bases not matched to a gene: 3. The CDR3 spells CATTGGYGYTF. CDR3 DNA: TGTGCCACCACAGGGGGATATGGCTACACCTTC.

The chain couples TRBV5-8 to TRBJ2-1; D remains unclear. The germline gives CDR1 SGHTS, CDR2 YDEGEE. V gave up 5 bases and J gave up 6 bases, with 21 bases separating them. The CDR3 is made up of 16 amino acids. CDR3 protein: CASSSNSISPVNEQFF. The CDR3 region has the DNA TGTGCCAGCAGTTCTAACTCCATTTCGCCGGTCAATGAGCAGTTCTTC.

The chain couples TRBV5-6 to TRBJ1-1, with 7 bases identical to TRBD1. The CDR3 has 13 residues. With 1 base clipped from V and 12 bases from J, the junction kept 9 bases outside the gene matches. Germline lookup yields CDR1 SGHDT and CDR2 YYEEEE. CDR3 sequence (DNA): TGTGCCAGCAGCTTGTCCGGGACAGAAGCATCTTTCTTT. Protein: CASSLSGTEASFF. Drawing the rest from reference TRBV5-6 and TRBJ1-1, the complete variable domain is DAGVTQSPTHLIKTRGQQVTLRCSPKSGHDTVSWYQQALGQGPQFIFQYYEEEERQRGNFPDRFSGHQFPNYSSELNVNALLLGDSALYLCASSLSGTEASFFGQGTRLTVV.

The J gene is TRBJ2-2, the V gene TRBV4-1, with D possibly TRBD2 on 5 matching bases. This CDR3 contains 18 residues. The V gene's germline CDR1 is MGHRA and CDR2 YSYEKL. V shed 0 bases and J shed 5 bases, with 19 bases lying between them. CDR3 loop: CASSQEMDGIGRTGELFF. CDR3 in DNA: TGCGCCAGCAGCCAAGAAATGGACGGGATCGGTAGAACCGGGGAGCTGTTTTTT.

Only one count was recorded for this clone. The chain uses TRBV27 and TRBJ2-7, with 7 bases lining up with TRBD1. The CDR3 spans 15 residues. Per the germline V gene, CDR1 is MNHEY and CDR2 is SMNVEV (reference sequence). V lost 4 bases, J lost 1 base, and 7 bases stayed unmatched. The CDR3 is CASSYSGTESYEQYF. DNA of the CDR3: TGTGCCAGCAGTTACTCCGGGACAGAGTCCTACGAGCAGTACTTC.

This clone was observed a handful of times. The V gene is TRBV29-1, the J gene TRBJ1-2; D perhaps matches TRBD1 (6 bases). Germline V gives CDR1 SQVTM, CDR2 ANQGSEA. The CDR3 spans 14 residues. V was cut by 6 bases and J by 6 bases, with 20 bases left in between. CDR3: CSVANTGFGHGYTF. CDR3 sequence (DNA): TGCAGCGTGGCGAATACAGGGTTCGGCCATGGCTACACCTTC.

The J gene is TRBJ1-3, the V gene TRBV19, with D perhaps matching TRBD1 (6 bases). Germline loops: CDR1 LNHDA, CDR2 SQIVND (reference sequence). The CDR3 extends over 19 amino acids. Trimming cost V 3 bases and J 0 bases, with 21 bases left between them. The DNA for the CDR3 is TGTGCCAGTAGTATGACAGGAGACTCATTGAGGGGCTCTGGAAACACCATATATTTT. Translated, it gives CASSMTGDSLRGSGNTIYF.

The CDR3 here is CASSLAGTVSYNEQFF. The CDR3 nucleotides are TGTGCCAGCAGCTTAGCGGGGACAGTTTCCTACAATGAGCAGTTCTTC. The chain is built from TRBV7-9 and TRBJ2-1; 7 nucleotides align to TRBD1. J gave up 1 base and V 0 bases, and 3 bases lay outside the gene matches. The CDR3 is made up of 16 amino acids. The germline CDR1 and CDR2 sequences are SEHNR and FQNEAQ (reference sequence). Variable domain in full (rest from reference TRBV7-9 and TRBJ2-1): DTGVSQNPRHKITKRGQNVTFRCDPISEHNRLYWYRQTLGQGPEFLTYFQNEAQLEKSRLLSDRFSAERPKGSFSTLEIQRTEQGDSAMYLCASSLAGTVSYNEQFFGPGTRLTVL.

The genes are TRBV5-1 and TRBJ1-2; 9 bases match TRBD1. CDR1 and CDR2 (germline): SGHRS, YFSETQ. The CDR3 runs 13 residues. V lost 4 bases, J lost 6 bases, and 4 bases stayed unmatched. The CDR3 nucleotides read TGCGCCAGCAGCATAGGGACAGGGCATGGCTACACCTTC. The encoded protein is CASSIGTGHGYTF.

This chain connects TRBV10-3 to TRBJ2-3; 7 bases are a match to TRBD2. This CDR3 contains 16 residues. Germline V gene lookup returns CDR1 ENHRY and CDR2 SYGVKD. V trimming: 5 bases; J trimming: 0 bases; junction bases outside the gene matches: 8. DNA for the CDR3: TGTGCCATCAGTCCCCTACGCGGGGGAAGCACAGATACGCAGTATTTT. It translates to CAISPLRGGSTDTQYF.

The CDR3 coding sequence is TGTGCCAGCAGTTCAACAGGGGATAATTGGGACACTGAAGCTTTCTTT. Translating gives CASSSTGDNWDTEAFF. The V call is TRBV27, the J call TRBJ1-1; 7 nucleotides line up with TRBD1. CDR1 and CDR2 (germline): MNHEY, SMNVEV (reference sequence). The CDR3 is 16 residues long. Trimming at V came to 4 bases and at J to 3 bases, leaving 11 bases not matched to a gene.

The chain carries TRBV6-6 and TRBJ1-1; D is ambiguous. The CDR3 runs 11 residues. The V and J ends lost 8 bases and 3 bases respectively, with 7 bases between them. CDR1 is MNHNY and CDR2 is SVGAGI in the germline V gene (reference sequence). The CDR3 bases are TGTGCCAGCTCCCTGTACACTGAAGCTTTCTTT. It is translated as CASSLYTEAFF.

The V call is TRBV28, the J call TRBJ2-7; D possibly corresponds to TRBD2 (5 bases). Trimming pared 4 bases from V and 4 bases from J, leaving 20 bases between. The CDR3 contains 16 residues. Germline V gene lookup returns CDR1 MDHEN and CDR2 SYDVKM. The CDR3 reads CASSSPRSYGSYEQYF. The CDR3 region has the DNA TGTGCCAGCAGTTCTCCTCGGAGCTATGGGAGTTACGAGCAGTACTTC.

Only a few counts were recorded for this clone. The chain has TRBV7-9 and TRBJ2-7, with D perhaps TRBD2 (5 bases). This CDR3 is built from 12 residues. The germline V and J ends were trimmed by 5 bases and 3 bases, with 8 bases remaining between them. The germline gives CDR1 SEHNR, CDR2 FQNEAQ (reference sequence). The CDR3 loop is CASSRTHYEQYF. DNA for the CDR3: TGTGCCAGCAGCCGGACTCACTACGAGCAGTACTTC.